A selection of T cell receptor beta chains follows, all from one sample in a study of OX40 agonist ivuxolimab in advanced cancers. Sequencing used immunoSEQ multiplex PCR; TCRdb keeps in-frame clones, though not all of them. The data show approximately 54,000 clones, approximately 90% seen once. Here the sequenced sample was CD4+ or CD8+ T cells sorted from blood, taken in a trial of the OX40 agonist ivuxolimab. The source is an adult with an advanced solid tumor such as melanoma, head and neck, liver or kidney cancer. Both conserved end residues are trimmed from each CDR3.

V,J,CDR3
TRBV7-9,TRBJ2-7,AASRGVRDEQY
TRBV7-9,TRBJ1-3,ASSFGRRVSSNTIY
TRBV4-1,TRBJ2-7,ASSTTSGAPEQY
TRBV2,TRBJ2-1,AIKGLAGLSSYNEQF
TRBV10-3,TRBJ1-5,AISEIQFNQPQH
TRBV14,TRBJ1-4,ASSQRRVNEKLF
TRBV6-1,TRBJ2-6,ASSGTTSSGANVLT
TRBV27,TRBJ2-1,ASSLLAESYNEQF
TRBV10-3,TRBJ2-7,AIREVGGGYEQY
TRBV6-1,TRBJ2-1,ASSEMSSGVRDEQF
TRBV19,TRBJ2-5,ASSIEGTGLQETQY
TRBV19,TRBJ1-2,ASSPSTGAYGYT
TRBV4-1,TRBJ2-2,ASSRGRQVLNTGELF
TRBV18,TRBJ1-4,ASSPPKQGPDDEKLF
TRBV10-2,TRBJ2-7,ASSANYEQY
TRBV10-3,TRBJ2-3,AISDDSRPFTDTQY
TRBV28,TRBJ1-6,ASSLRDPYNSPLH
TRBV6-5,TRBJ1-1,ASSHHTEAF